This is a list of T cell receptor beta chains from one sample in a study of circulating and synovial CD4+ cells in juvenile arthritis. Clones were read by immunoSEQ multiplex PCR, and TCRdb kept only the in-frame ones, dropping some. The data contain around 31,000 clones, over 95% of them seen just once; the ten biggest clones take up approximately 0.19%. The material sequenced was CD4+ T cells from blood. These receptors were collected from a human donor with juvenile idiopathic arthritis. Each CDR3 is given with its conserved first and last residue. The D gene is left open where the match is weak. Some rows mark clone size as missing; the rest say once, few, many or name a class of expanded clone.

length	J	V	D	size	DNA	CDR3
13	TRBJ2-1	TRBV12-5	NA	NA	TGTGCTAGTGGTTCGGGGAATTACAATGAGCAGTTCTTC	CASGSGNYNEQFF
14	TRBJ1-5	TRBV5-8	TRBD1	NA	TGTGCCAGCAGCTTGGGACAGGGAGCTCAGCCCCAGCATTTT	CASSLGQGAQPQHF
15	TRBJ2-3	TRBV28	NA	NA	TGTGCCAGCATCCCCGAAAGGCGGTACACAGATACGCAGTATTTT	CASIPERRYTDTQYF
15	TRBJ2-3	TRBV30	NA	NA	TGTGCCTGGGCTGCCCTCCGGGACACCACAGATACGCAGTATTTT	CAWAALRDTTDTQYF
15	TRBJ2-3	TRBV6-5	TRBD2	NA	TGTGCCAGCAGTTACAGAGCGGGGGAAGCAGATACGCAGTATTTT	CASSYRAGEADTQYF
14	TRBJ1-4	TRBV5-1	NA	few	TGCGCCAGCAGCTTGGACCCCGGAGGAGAAAAACTGTTTTTT	CASSLDPGGEKLFF
15	TRBJ2-5	TRBV7-3	NA	NA	TGTGCCAGCAGCTCCCACGGACAGAGAGAAGAGACCCAGTACTTC	CASSSHGQREETQYF
15	TRBJ2-3	TRBV5-1	TRBD2	NA	TGCGCCAGCAGCTGGGGAGGGCTCGGCACAGATACGCAGTATTTT	CASSWGGLGTDTQYF
11	TRBJ2-1	TRBV25-1	NA	NA	TGTGCCAGCAGTGACGACAATGAGCAGTTCTTC	CASSDDNEQFF
15	TRBJ1-5	TRBV9	TRBD1	NA	TGTGCCAGCAGCGTAGACACAGGGGGGAATCAGCCCCAGCATTTT	CASSVDTGGNQPQHF
12	TRBJ1-1	TRBV11-2	NA	NA	TGTGCCAGCAGCTTAGGTCCCGGTGAAGCTTTCTTT	CASSLGPGEAFF
16	TRBJ2-1	TRBV4-2	TRBD2	NA	TGTGCCAGCAGCCAAGAGGGTGGACTAGCGGGTAACGAGCAGTTCTTC	CASSQEGGLAGNEQFF
14	TRBJ2-5	TRBV7-7	NA	NA	TGTGCTAGCAGCCCCTCCAGGGGTAGGGAGACCCAGTACTTC	CASSPSRGRETQYF
14	TRBJ2-7	TRBV6-5	NA	NA	TGTGCCAGCAGTCGCGGACACAGCTCCTACGAGCAGTACTTC	CASSRGHSSYEQYF
15	TRBJ2-5	TRBV28	TRBD2	once	TGTGCCAGCAGGGCCGGACTAGCGGGATTGGAGACCCAGTACTTC	CASRAGLAGLETQYF
11	TRBJ2-5	TRBV7-6	NA	NA	TGTGCCATCAGAGCAGGCGAGACCCAGTACTTC	CAIRAGETQYF
17	TRBJ1-1	TRBV14	NA	NA	TGTGCCAGCAGCCAAGATTTCGGGGGTGGCTTGCACACTGAAGCTTTCTTT	CASSQDFGGGLHTEAFF
15	TRBJ2-1	TRBV19	NA	NA	TGTGCCAGTAGTATAATCCTGAGCTCCTACAATGAGCAGTTCTTC	CASSIILSSYNEQFF
13	TRBJ1-1	TRBV5-4	NA	NA	TGTGCCAGCAGCTTGGGCAGGAACACTGAAGCTTTCTTT	CASSLGRNTEAFF
12	TRBJ1-1	TRBV30	NA	NA	TGTGCCTGGAGTTTCGTGAACACTGAAGCTTTCTTT	CAWSFVNTEAFF
14	TRBJ2-2	TRBV10-1	TRBD1	NA	TGCGCCAGCAGTCGGGACAGGAACACCGGGGAGCTGTTTTTT	CASSRDRNTGELFF
11	TRBJ1-1	TRBV10-3	NA	NA	TGTGCCATCAGTGAGTCCGGTGAAGCTTTCTTT	CAISESGEAFF
14	TRBJ2-3	TRBV14	NA	NA	TGTGCCAGCAGCCAAGGGACAGACACAGATACGCAGTATTTT	CASSQGTDTDTQYF